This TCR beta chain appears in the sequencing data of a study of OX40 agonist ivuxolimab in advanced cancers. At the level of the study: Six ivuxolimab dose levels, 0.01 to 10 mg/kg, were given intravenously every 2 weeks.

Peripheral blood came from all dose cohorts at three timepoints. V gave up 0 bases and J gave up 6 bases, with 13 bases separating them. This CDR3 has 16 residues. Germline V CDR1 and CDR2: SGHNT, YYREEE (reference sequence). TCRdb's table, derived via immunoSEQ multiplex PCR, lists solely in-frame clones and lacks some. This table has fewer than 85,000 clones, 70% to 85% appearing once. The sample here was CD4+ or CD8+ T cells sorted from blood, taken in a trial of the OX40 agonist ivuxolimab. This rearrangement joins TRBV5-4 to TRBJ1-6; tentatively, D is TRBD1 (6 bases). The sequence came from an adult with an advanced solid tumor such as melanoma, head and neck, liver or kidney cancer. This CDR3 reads CASSLGQDRLNSPLHF. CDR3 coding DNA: TGTGCCAGCAGCTTGGGTCAGGACAGACTTAATTCACCCCTCCACTTT.